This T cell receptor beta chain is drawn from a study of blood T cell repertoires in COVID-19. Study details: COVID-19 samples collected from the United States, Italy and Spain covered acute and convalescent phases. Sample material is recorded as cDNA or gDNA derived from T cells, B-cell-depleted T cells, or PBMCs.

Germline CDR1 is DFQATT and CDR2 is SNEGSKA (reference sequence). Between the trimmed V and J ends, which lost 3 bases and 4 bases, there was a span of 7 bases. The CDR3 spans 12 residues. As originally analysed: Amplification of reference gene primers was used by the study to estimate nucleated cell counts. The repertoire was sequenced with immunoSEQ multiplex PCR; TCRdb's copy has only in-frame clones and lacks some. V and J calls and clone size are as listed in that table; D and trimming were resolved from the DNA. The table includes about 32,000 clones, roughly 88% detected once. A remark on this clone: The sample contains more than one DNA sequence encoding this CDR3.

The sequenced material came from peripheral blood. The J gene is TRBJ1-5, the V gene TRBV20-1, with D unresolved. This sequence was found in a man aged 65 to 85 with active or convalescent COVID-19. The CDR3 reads CSASSGNQPQHF. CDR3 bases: TGCAGTGCTAGTAGCGGGAATCAGCCCCAGCATTTT.